The 18 T cell receptor beta chains listed next were all sequenced from one sample in a study of patients and donors after allogeneic stem cell transplantation. Each CDR3 protein gets one entry after TCRdb re-called the RT-PCR reads with MiXCR. The sample comprises approximately 200,000 distinct CDR3 sequences, around 14% of which are singletons, and roughly 12% rests with the top ten. Sample: blood, either unsorted or a sorted T cell fraction (not recorded which). These receptors originate from a human donor who was either an allogeneic HSCT recipient or a stem cell or donor lymphocyte infusion donor (not recorded which). It is not recorded whose cells these are; they may come from a transplant donor.

The chain uses TRBV6-1 and TRBJ1-1; D may be TRBD1 (5 bases). The CDR3 is 17 amino acids. V lost 8 bases to trimming and J lost 7 bases, with 29 bases between them. Germline values: CDR1 MNHNS, CDR2 SASEGT. The CDR3 nucleotides read TGTGCCAGCCGAAATCCCAGAGACGGGACGTTACAGTTTGAAGCTTTCTTT. Translation: CASRNPRDGTLQFEAFF.

This clonotype has at least ten counts. The rearrangement joins TRBV4-2 to TRBJ1-2; 8 positions match TRBD1. Germline V gene sequence: CDR1 LGHNA, CDR2 YNFKEQ. This CDR3 is built from 16 residues. Trimming cost V 4 bases and J 4 bases; bases outside gene matches: 11. CDR3 in DNA: TGTGCCAGCAGCCTCTCCGGGACAGGAGCCACCTATGGCTACACCTTC. It translates to CASSLSGTGATYGYTF.

This clonotype was seen ten or more times. J is TRBJ2-7 and V is TRBV5-4, with 11 bases identical to TRBD1. Germline CDR1 and CDR2: SGHNT and YYREEE (reference sequence). The trim removed 3 bases at V and 2 bases at J, leaving 4 bases unmatched. The CDR3 is made up of 15 amino acids. The CDR3 nucleotides read TGTGCCAGCAGCTATCCGGGACAGGGGGCCTACGAGCAGTACTTC. This codes for CASSYPGQGAYEQYF.

This chain uses TRBV5-1 with TRBJ2-6, with 7 bases fitting TRBD1. After removal of 1 base from V and 0 bases from J, the junction contained 4 bases not matched to a gene. Germline CDR1 reads SGHRS; CDR2 reads YFSETQ. There are 17 residues in the CDR3. The CDR3 protein is CASSLTGVGSGANVLTF. Here the CDR3 DNA reads TGCGCCAGCAGCTTGACAGGGGTGGGCTCTGGGGCCAACGTCCTGACTTTC.

This clonotype has ten or more counts. This chain links TRBV5-1 with TRBJ2-7; 7 bases match TRBD1. CDR1 and CDR2 (germline): SGHRS, YFSETQ. V lost 6 bases to trimming and J lost 4 bases; unmatched junction nucleotides: 16. The CDR3 consists of 16 residues. The CDR3, as DNA: TGCGCCAGCAATCAAAACTGGGGACAGACTTCGTACGAGCAGTACTTC. Translated, it gives CASNQNWGQTSYEQYF.

This clonotype was seen a handful of times. The gene calls are TRBV4-1 and TRBJ2-7; maybe TRBD1 (6 bases). Germline-derived CDR1 and CDR2 are MGHRA and YSYEKL. The CDR3 is 16 amino acids. The V end was cut by 0 bases, the J end by 2 bases, with 14 bases between. DNA of the CDR3: TGCGCCAGCAGCCAAGACTCGGACAGCACTCCCTACGAGCAGTACTTC. It is translated as CASSQDSDSTPYEQYF.

The J gene is TRBJ2-2, the V gene TRBV2, with D possibly TRBD2 on 6 matching bases. CDR1 and CDR2 (germline): SNHLY, FYNNEI. Between the trimmed V and J ends, which lost 5 bases and 7 bases, there was a span of 23 bases. The CDR3 consists of 17 residues. Written as DNA, the CDR3 is TGTGCCAGCAGTCGTCAGCGGGTACTCGGGAGACACGGGGAGCTGTTTTTT. It is translated as CASSRQRVLGRHGELFF.

The chain links TRBV12-3 or TRBV12-4 to TRBJ2-7; perhaps TRBD1 as D (6 bases). The CDR3 spans 14 residues. Deletions cut 5 bases from V and 3 bases from J, with 14 bases between. The DNA for the CDR3 is TGTGCCAGCAGTGAGATCGGACAGTACTACGAGCAGTACTTC. This codes for CASSEIGQYYEQYF.

This clonotype has only a few counts. V gene TRBV7-2 combines with J gene TRBJ2-4; tentative D call: TRBD2 (7 bases). The germline gives CDR1 SGHTA, CDR2 FQGNSA. CDR3 size: 16 residues. Trimming removed 9 bases at V and 1 base at J, with 19 bases between. CDR3 sequence reads: CASKGGGLGAKNIQYF. The CDR3 bases are TGTGCCAGTAAAGGGGGGGGGCTTGGGGCCAAAAACATTCAGTACTTC.

This clonotype was detected only a few times. The rearrangement uses TRBV6-1 and TRBJ2-1; D may match TRBD1 or TRBD2 (5 bases each). Trimming left V 8 bases short and J 5 bases short, with 16 bases between. In germline, CDR1 is MNHNS, CDR2 SASEGT. The length of the CDR3 is 14 residues. CDR3 in DNA: TGTGCCAGCGCTCCGGGGACGGTCCACAATGAGCAGTTCTTC. It codes for CASAPGTVHNEQFF.

The chain links TRBV25-1 to TRBJ2-6; D might be TRBD2 (5 bases). The CDR3 extends over 14 amino acids. Deletions cut 9 bases from V and 1 base from J, with 10 bases between. The germline V gene encodes CDR1 MGHDK and CDR2 SYGVNS. CDR3 in amino acids: CASTRTSGANVLTF. The CDR3 DNA reads as TGTGCCAGTACTAGAACGTCTGGGGCCAACGTCCTGACTTTC.

This clonotype showed up many times. The rearrangement uses TRBV12-3 or TRBV12-4 and TRBJ2-7; D gene uncertain. With 8 bases removed from V and 4 bases from J, the gap between germline ends came to 9 bases. This CDR3 is built from 11 residues. The CDR3 loop reads CASGRSYEQYF. In nucleotides, the CDR3 is TGTGCCAGCGGTCGCAGTTACGAGCAGTACTTC.

This chain links TRBV27 with TRBJ1-1, with TRBD1 matching 7 bases. From germline, CDR1 is MNHEY and CDR2 SMNVEV (reference sequence). V lost 8 bases, J lost 2 bases, and 17 bases stayed unmatched. The CDR3 consists of 17 residues. The CDR3 region has the DNA TGTGCCAGCGGGCTCCGCGGTTCGAACAGGGGAAACACTGAAGCTTTCTTT. Its translation: CASGLRGSNRGNTEAFF.

The chain uses TRBV6-5 and TRBJ2-5, with 8 nucleotides matching TRBD1. CDR1 MNHEY and CDR2 SVGAGI come from the germline V gene. This CDR3 contains 16 residues. Trimming took 4 bases from V and 2 from J; bases not matched to a gene: 9. The CDR3 is CASSLGRGRGQETQYF. The CDR3 coding sequence is TGTGCCAGCAGTTTAGGCAGGGGGCGCGGTCAAGAGACCCAGTACTTC.

In this sample, this clonotype turned up once. This chain links TRBV9 with TRBJ1-5, with 7 bases lining up with TRBD1. Trimming at V came to 0 bases and at J to 6 bases, leaving 6 bases not matched to a gene. Germline CDR1 is SGDLS and CDR2 is YYNGEE. The CDR3 has 15 amino acids. CDR3 bases: TGTGCCAGCAGCGTAGGGCAGGGGGTGGGTCAGCCCCAGCATTTT. Translated, it gives CASSVGQGVGQPQHF. The entire variable domain, with the rest obtained from reference TRBV9 and TRBJ1-5, is as follows: DSGVTQTPKHLITATGQRVTLRCSPRSGDLSVYWYQQSLDQGLQFLIQYYNGEERAKGNILERFSAQQFPDLHSELNLSSLELGDSALYFCASSVGQGVGQPQHFGDGTRLSIL.

This clonotype has only a few counts. This chain joins TRBV7-3 and TRBJ2-5; D may be TRBD2 (5 bases). Germline-derived CDR1 and CDR2 are SGHTA and FQGTGA. The CDR3 consists of 14 residues. V lost 2 bases to trimming and J lost 5 bases, with 12 bases between them. CDR3 amino acids: CASSLGPPGETQYF. The CDR3 DNA reads as TGTGCCAGCAGCTTAGGGCCCCCGGGGGAGACCCAGTACTTC. Drawing the rest from reference TRBV7-3 and TRBJ2-5, the complete variable domain is GAGVSQTPSNKVTEKGKYVELRCDPISGHTALYWYRQSLGQGPEFLIYFQGTGAADDSGLPNDRFFAVRPEGSVSTLKIQRTERGDSAVYLCASSLGPPGETQYFGPGTRLLVL.

This clonotype was counted only a few times. The chain recombines TRBV6-5 with TRBJ1-5, with a tentative D call TRBD1 (5 bases). Germline CDR1 and CDR2: MNHEY and SVGAGI. The CDR3 contains 16 residues. V was shortened by 0 bases and J by 7 bases, with 16 bases between the two germline ends. CDR3 DNA: TGTGCCAGCAGTTACTCTAAGGGGCCCGGCGGGCAGCCCCAGCATTTT. This codes for CASSYSKGPGGQPQHF.

The V gene is TRBV3-1, the J gene TRBJ1-3, with a weak D call TRBD1 (5 bases). V shed 8 bases and J shed 0 bases, with 14 bases lying between them. The CDR3 spans 15 residues. The germline CDR1 and CDR2 sequences are LGHDT and YNNKEL (reference sequence). The DNA for the CDR3 is TGTGCCAGCTCCGTTGGGGCCACCTCTGGAAACACCATATATTTT. This sequence encodes CASSVGATSGNTIYF.